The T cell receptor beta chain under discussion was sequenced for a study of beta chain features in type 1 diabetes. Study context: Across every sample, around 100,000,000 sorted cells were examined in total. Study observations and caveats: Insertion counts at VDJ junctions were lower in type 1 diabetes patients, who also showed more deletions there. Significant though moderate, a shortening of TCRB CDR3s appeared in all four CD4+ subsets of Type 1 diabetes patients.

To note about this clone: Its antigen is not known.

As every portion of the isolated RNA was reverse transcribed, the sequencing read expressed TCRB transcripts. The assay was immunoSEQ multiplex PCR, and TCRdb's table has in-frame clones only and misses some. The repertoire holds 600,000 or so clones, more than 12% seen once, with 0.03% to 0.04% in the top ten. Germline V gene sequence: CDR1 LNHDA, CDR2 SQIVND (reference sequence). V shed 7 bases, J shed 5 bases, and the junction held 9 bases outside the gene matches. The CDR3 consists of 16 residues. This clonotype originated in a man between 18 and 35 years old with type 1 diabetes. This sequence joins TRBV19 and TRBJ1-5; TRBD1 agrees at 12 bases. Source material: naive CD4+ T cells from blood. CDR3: CASIPGQGASYQPQHF. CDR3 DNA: TGTGCCAGTATCCCGGGACAGGGGGCTTCTTATCAGCCCCAGCATTTT.